The 20 T cell receptor beta chains below all came from one sample that was sequenced in a study. TCRdb processed the 5' RACE reads anew with MiXCR; each CDR3 protein has one entry. The data show about 590 distinct CDR3 sequences, with 9.5% seen just once and around 28% held by the top ten. Sequenced material: total memory T cells from blood PBMCs. Subset of the sample: transitional memory CD4+ T cells. The receptors were gathered from a male donor with HIV.

Sample share makes this clonotype large (0.1 to 1%). J is TRBJ1-1 and V is TRBV5-6; no clear D gene. This CDR3 contains 14 residues. The V and J ends lost 0 bases and 0 bases respectively, with 6 bases between them. Germline V gives CDR1 SGHDT, CDR2 YYEEEE. CDR3 nucleotide sequence: TGTGCCAGCAGCTTGGTGTGGATGAACACTGAAGCTTTCTTT. The encoded protein is CASSLVWMNTEAFF.

Only a few counts were recorded for this clonotype. The chain uses TRBV29-1 and TRBJ2-5, with a weak D call TRBD2 (6 bases). The germline gives CDR1 SQVTM, CDR2 ANQGSEA. Trimming removed 6 bases from V and 7 bases from J, with 18 bases in between. This CDR3 spans 13 amino acids. CDR3 residues: CSVQVAGRGTQYF. The CDR3 nucleotides are TGCAGCGTACAAGTAGCAGGGCGGGGGACCCAGTACTTC.

By share of the sample, this clonotype is hyperexpanded. This chain links TRBV7-6 with TRBJ2-1; 12 nucleotides align to TRBD2. Germline lookup yields CDR1 SGHVS and CDR2 FNYEAQ. The CDR3 has 15 residues. V gave up 2 bases and J gave up 9 bases; unmatched junction bases: 5. CDR3 sequence (DNA): TGTGCCAGCAGCTTAATGACTAGCGGGAGAGGTGAGCAGTTCTTC. Its translation is CASSLMTSGRGEQFF.

Comments on this clonotype: The CDR3 does not end in the conserved phenylalanine or tryptophan, so this is likely a read error. This chain links TRBV10-3 with TRBJ1-1; 7 bases are a match to TRBD1. Germline V lookup: CDR1 ENHRY, CDR2 SYGVKD. With V trimmed by 10 bases and J by 4 bases, 9 bases remained unmatched. The CDR3 loop spans 13 amino acids. The CDR3: CATLRGLGTEAFL. DNA of the CDR3: TGTGCCACCTTAAGGGGGCTAGGCACTGAAGCTTTCTTA.

In its sample, this clonotype ranks as large. CDR3 bases: TGTGCCAGCAGTCGGGGCAGGGGGAACACTGAAGCTTTCTTT. Translated, it gives CASSRGRGNTEAFF. The genes are TRBV13 and TRBJ1-1, with a possible D match to TRBD1 (6 bases). The germline V and J ends were trimmed by 6 bases and 1 base, with 12 bases remaining between them. CDR3 length equals 14 residues. Germline V gene data show CDR1 as PRHDT and CDR2 as FYEKMQ (reference sequence).

This clonotype came up a few times. The rearrangement joins TRBV20-1 to TRBJ2-7; 7 nucleotides align to TRBD1. The germline CDR1 and CDR2 sequences are DFQATT and SNEGSKA (reference sequence). V trimming: 1 base; J trimming: 3 bases; junction bases outside the gene matches: 3. The CDR3 loop spans 13 amino acids. CDR3 DNA: TGCAGTGCTAGAGGGACAGGCTACTACGAGCAGTACTTC. Translated, it gives CSARGTGYYEQYF.

This clonotype was seen a few times. The V and J genes are TRBV7-9 and TRBJ1-6; D is ambiguous. CDR3 length equals 16 residues. Germline V gene data show CDR1 as SEHNR and CDR2 as FQNEAQ (reference sequence). V dropped 1 base and J dropped 3 bases, with 10 bases sitting between them. The CDR3 nucleotides read TGTGCCAGCAGCTTAGGATCGGGATTCTATAATTCACCCCTCCACTTT. It specifies CASSLGSGFYNSPLHF.

This clonotype is large (0.1 to 1%) by share. This sequence joins TRBV10-3 and TRBJ2-7, with D maybe TRBD2 (5 bases). This CDR3 has 11 residues. The V gene's germline CDR1 is ENHRY and CDR2 SYGVKD. Trimming removed 9 bases at V and 0 bases at J, with 6 bases between. The CDR3 reads CAIGLSYEQYF. Written as DNA, the CDR3 is TGTGCCATTGGACTCTCCTACGAGCAGTACTTC.

By its share, this clonotype is large (0.1 to 1%). The V gene is TRBV7-2, the J gene TRBJ2-3, with D uncertain. The length of the CDR3 is 12 residues. V shed 3 bases and J shed 0 bases, with 1 base lying between them. The germline V gene has CDR1 SGHTA and CDR2 FQGNSA. CDR3 sequence reads: CASSLSTDTQYF. CDR3 sequence (DNA): TGTGCCAGCAGCTTGAGCACAGATACGCAGTATTTT.

Sample share makes this clonotype large (0.1 to 1%). This sequence joins TRBV13 and TRBJ2-6, with 8 bases aligning to TRBD1. CDR3 length: 18 amino acids. V was clipped by 5 bases and J by 0 bases; unmatched bases: 9. Germline loops: CDR1 PRHDT, CDR2 FYEKMQ (reference sequence). The CDR3 bases are TGTGCCAGCAGCGGTAGGACAGGGACCCTCTCTGGGGCCAACGTCCTGACTTTC. Protein sequence: CASSGRTGTLSGANVLTF.

This clonotype showed up just a few times. The chain couples TRBV5-4 to TRBJ2-2; D could derive from TRBD1 or TRBD2 (5 bases each). Trimming took 4 bases from V and 3 from J, leaving 13 bases between them. Germline-derived CDR1 and CDR2 are SGHNT and YYREEE (reference sequence). CDR3 size: 15 residues. The CDR3 reads CASSVGPSDTGELFF. CDR3 sequence (DNA): TGTGCCAGCAGCGTGGGACCGAGCGACACCGGGGAGCTGTTTTTT.

V gene TRBV11-2 combines with J gene TRBJ1-2; D perhaps matches TRBD1 (5 bases). Trimming removed 6 bases at V and 4 bases at J, with 15 bases between. This CDR3 region has 14 residues. Looked up from germline, CDR1 is SGHAT and CDR2 is FQNNGV. The CDR3 here is CASRPGRGGYGYTF. The CDR3 DNA reads as TGTGCCAGCAGACCAGGACGGGGGGGCTATGGCTACACCTTC.

By frequency in the sample, this clonotype is large. J is TRBJ1-2 and V is TRBV29-1; D might be TRBD1 (5 bases). The germline V and J ends were trimmed by 6 bases and 5 bases, with 16 bases remaining between them. This CDR3 spans 13 amino acids. In germline, CDR1 is SQVTM, CDR2 ANQGSEA. Here the CDR3 reads CSVHPGGSYGYTF. CDR3 DNA sequence: TGCAGCGTCCACCCCGGGGGTTCATATGGCTACACCTTC. Looking up the rest from reference TRBV29-1 and TRBJ1-2 gives the full variable domain: SAVISQKPSRDICQRGTSLTIQCQVDSQVTMMFWYRQQPGQSLTLIATANQGSEATYESGFVIDKFPISRPNLTFSTLTVSNMSPEDSSIYLCSVHPGGSYGYTFGSGTRLTVV.

This clonotype is large. V gene TRBV10-3 combines with J gene TRBJ1-5; D unresolved. The CDR3 is made up of 13 amino acids. Germline CDR1 reads ENHRY; CDR2 reads SYGVKD. The V end was cut by 6 bases, the J end by 2 bases, with 8 bases between. The CDR3 reads CAIRAGGNQPQHF. CDR3 bases: TGTGCCATCAGAGCAGGAGGCAATCAGCCCCAGCATTTT.

The rearrangement joins TRBV15 to TRBJ2-2, with TRBD2 matching 9 bases. CDR1 LNHNV and CDR2 YYDKDF come from the germline V gene (reference sequence). CDR3 length: 16 residues. V lost 0 bases to trimming and J lost 3 bases; unmatched junction nucleotides: 2. CDR3 sequence reads: CATSRERLADTGELFF. CDR3 bases: TGTGCCACCAGCAGAGAGCGACTAGCGGACACCGGGGAGCTGTTTTTT.

J is TRBJ2-7 and V is TRBV7-2; 8 bases match TRBD1. CDR1 is SGHTA and CDR2 is FQGNSA in the germline V gene. J lost 0 bases, V lost 8 bases, and 12 bases had no gene match. There are 16 residues in the CDR3. The CDR3 protein is CASERGDRMSSYEQYF. CDR3 nucleotides: TGTGCCAGCGAGCGAGGGGACAGGATGAGCTCCTACGAGCAGTACTTC.

This clonotype turned up a few times. V and J are TRBV5-3 and TRBJ2-1; 7 nucleotides align to TRBD2. TRBV5-3 has ORF status, its function being uncertain. The CDR3 runs 16 residues. The V and J ends lost 2 bases and 5 bases, in that order; junction bases with no gene match: 10. In DNA form, the CDR3 reads TGTGCCAGAAGCTTTAGGAGGGAGGGCAGCAACAATGAGCAGTTCTTC. Its protein is CARSFRREGSNNEQFF.

This clonotype is classed as large. The chain combines TRBV7-6 with TRBJ2-7; no clear D. This CDR3 region has 12 residues. The germline V gene has CDR1 SGHVS and CDR2 FNYEAQ. V lost 2 bases to trimming and J lost 6 bases, with 8 bases between them. Here the CDR3 reads CASSLPGREQYF. CDR3 nucleotides: TGTGCCAGCAGCTTACCGGGCCGCGAGCAGTACTTC.

The CDR3 sequence: CASSAIAGGSAVNGQYF. Here the CDR3 DNA reads TGTGCCAGCAGCGCCATAGCGGGAGGCTCTGCTGTCAACGGGCAGTACTTC. The genes are TRBV11-1 and TRBJ2-7, with 10 positions matching TRBD2. Germline lookup yields CDR1 SGHAT and CDR2 FQDESV (reference sequence). The CDR3 runs to 17 residues. The V segment lost 5 bases and the J segment 9 bases; nucleotides outside the gene matches: 19. Drawing the rest from reference TRBV11-1 and TRBJ2-7, the complete variable domain is EAEVAQSPRYKITEKSQAVAFWCDPISGHATLYWYRQILGQGPELLVQFQDESVVDDSQLPKDRFSAERLKGVDSTLKIQPAELGDSAMYLCASSAIAGGSAVNGQYFGPGTRLTVT.

DNA of the CDR3: TGTGCCAGCAGCCACTCGGAGATACTAGCCAAAAACATTCAGTACTTC. The encoded protein is CASSHSEILAKNIQYF. The rearrangement uses TRBV27 and TRBJ2-4; D ambiguous. The CDR3 is 16 amino acids. Per germline, CDR1 MNHEY and CDR2 SMNVEV (reference sequence). V lost 6 bases and J lost 0, with 15 bases in between.